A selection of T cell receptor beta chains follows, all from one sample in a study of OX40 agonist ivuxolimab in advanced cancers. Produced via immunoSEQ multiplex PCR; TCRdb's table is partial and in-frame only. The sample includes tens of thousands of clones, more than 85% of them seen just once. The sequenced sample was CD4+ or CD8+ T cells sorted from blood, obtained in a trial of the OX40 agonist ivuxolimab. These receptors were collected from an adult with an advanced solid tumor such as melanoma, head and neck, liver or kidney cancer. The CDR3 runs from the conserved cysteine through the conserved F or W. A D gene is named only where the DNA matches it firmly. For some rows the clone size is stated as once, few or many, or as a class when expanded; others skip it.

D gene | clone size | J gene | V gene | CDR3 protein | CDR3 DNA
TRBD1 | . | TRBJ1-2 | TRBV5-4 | CASSRTGVLGGYTF | TGTGCCAGCAGCCGTACAGGGGTCCTGGGTGGCTACACCTTC
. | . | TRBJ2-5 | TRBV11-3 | CASSPGRQVQETQYF | TGTGCCAGCAGCCCTGGCAGACAGGTGCAAGAGACCCAGTACTTC
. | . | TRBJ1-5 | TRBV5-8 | CASSWAGNQPQHF | TGTGCCAGCAGCTGGGCGGGAAATCAGCCCCAGCATTTT
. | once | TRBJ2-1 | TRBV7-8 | CASSYLGLLGDFEFF | TGTGCCAGCAGCTATTTGGGGTTGCTGGGGGACTTCGAGTTCTTC
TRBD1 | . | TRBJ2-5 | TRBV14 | CASSQDWTGRRKTQYF | TGTGCCAGCAGCCAAGATTGGACAGGGAGAAGAAAGACCCAGTACTTC
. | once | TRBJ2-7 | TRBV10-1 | CASSEIRQEACHEQYF | TGCGCCAGCAGTGAGATTCGGCAGGAGGCTTGCCACGAGCAGTACTTC
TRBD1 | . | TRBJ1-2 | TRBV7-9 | CASSQGQFYGYTF | TGTGCCAGCAGCCAGGGACAGTTTTATGGCTACACCTTC
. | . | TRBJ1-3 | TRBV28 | CASSSFITGTAGNTIYF | TGTGCCAGCAGTTCATTCATAACAGGGACGGCTGGAAACACCATATATTTT
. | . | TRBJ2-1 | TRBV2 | CASSDGRGVSSYNEQFF | TGTGCCAGCAGTGACGGTCGGGGCGTGAGCTCCTACAATGAGCAGTTCTTC
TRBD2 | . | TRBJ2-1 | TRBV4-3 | CASSQETIAGGYNEQFF | TGCGCCAGCAGCCAAGAGACCATAGCGGGAGGGTACAATGAGCAGTTCTTC
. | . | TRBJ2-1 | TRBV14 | CASSQDHSPSEYEQFF | TGTGCCAGCAGCCAAGATCATTCTCCCAGCGAATATGAGCAGTTCTTC
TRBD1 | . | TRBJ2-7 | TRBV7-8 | CASSSRDRGAYEQYF | TGTGCCAGCAGCTCCCGGGACAGGGGGGCCTACGAGCAGTACTTC
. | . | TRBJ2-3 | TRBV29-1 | CSVEGRVSADTQYF | TGCAGCGTTGAGGGGAGAGTTAGCGCAGATACGCAGTATTTT
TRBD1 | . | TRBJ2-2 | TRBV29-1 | CSVVRQGAGELFF | TGCAGCGTTGTCCGACAGGGCGCCGGGGAGCTGTTTTTT
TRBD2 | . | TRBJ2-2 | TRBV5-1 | CASSSLGTSQIGELFF | TGCGCCAGCAGTTCCTTGGGGACTAGTCAGATCGGGGAGCTGTTTTTT
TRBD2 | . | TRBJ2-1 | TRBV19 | CASSTAGTSRNEQFF | TGTGCCAGTAGTACCGCCGGGACTAGCCGAAATGAGCAGTTCTTC
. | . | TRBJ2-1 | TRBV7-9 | CASIKGLGTGYTDEQFF | TGTGCCAGCATCAAAGGACTCGGGACGGGTTATACGGATGAGCAGTTCTTC
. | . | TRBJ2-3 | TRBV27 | CASSLRVTLTFTDTQYF | TGTGCCAGCAGTTTACGGGTTACACTCACTTTCACAGATACGCAGTATTTT
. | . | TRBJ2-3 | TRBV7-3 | CASSRTREDTQYF | TGTGCCAGCAGCCGAACCAGGGAAGATACGCAGTATTTT
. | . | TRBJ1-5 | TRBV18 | CASSQAEVNSNQPQHF | TGTGCCAGCTCACAAGCAGAAGTCAATAGCAATCAGCCCCAGCATTTT
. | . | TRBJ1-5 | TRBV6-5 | CASRRQPNQPQHF | TGTGCCAGCAGAAGACAGCCCAATCAGCCCCAGCATTTT
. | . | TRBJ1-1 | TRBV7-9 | CASSLGAQPNTEAFF | TGTGCCAGCAGCTTAGGGGCTCAACCGAACACTGAAGCTTTCTTT
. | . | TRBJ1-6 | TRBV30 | CAWSIRGYYNSPLHF | TGTGCCTGGAGTATAAGAGGGTACTATAATTCACCCCTCCACTTT
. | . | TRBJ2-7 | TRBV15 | CATSREGFNEQYF | TGTGCCACCAGCAGAGAGGGATTCAACGAGCAGTACTTC
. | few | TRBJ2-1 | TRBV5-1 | CASSLASAPPYNEQFF | TGCGCCAGCAGCTTGGCTAGCGCCCCTCCCTACAATGAGCAGTTCTTC
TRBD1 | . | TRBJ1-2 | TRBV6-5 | CASRNDRAYGYTF | TGTGCCAGCAGAAACGACAGGGCTTATGGCTACACCTTC
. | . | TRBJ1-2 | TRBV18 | CASSPTGDPNYGYTF | TGTGCCAGCTCACCAACAGGAGACCCAAACTATGGCTACACCTTC
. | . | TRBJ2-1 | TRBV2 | CASTSAAKYNEQFF | TGTGCCAGTACGTCGGCAGCTAAGTACAATGAGCAGTTCTTC
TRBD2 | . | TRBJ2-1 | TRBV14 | CASSPLGAGGRGEQFF | TGTGCCAGCAGCCCCCTCGGAGCGGGAGGGCGTGGAGAGCAGTTCTTC
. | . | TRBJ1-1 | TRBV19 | CASSMGSSLNTEAFF | TGTGCCAGTAGTATGGGTAGCAGCCTGAACACTGAAGCTTTCTTT
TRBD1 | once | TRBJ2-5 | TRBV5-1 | CASSLEGARIVETQYF | TGCGCCAGCAGCTTGGAGGGGGCGCGTATTGTAGAGACCCAGTACTTC
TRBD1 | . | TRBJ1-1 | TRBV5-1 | CASSDGQGITEAFF | TGCGCCAGCAGCGACGGACAGGGGATTACTGAAGCTTTCTTT
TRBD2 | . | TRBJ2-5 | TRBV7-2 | CASSFSGGRETQYF | TGTGCCAGCAGCTTCTCGGGAGGGCGAGAGACCCAGTACTTC
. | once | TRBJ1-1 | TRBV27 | CASSLSKNTEAFF | TGTGCCAGCAGTTTATCGAAGAACACTGAAGCTTTCTTT
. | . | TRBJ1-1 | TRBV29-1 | CSVVSGGGAFF | TGCAGCGTTGTCTCGGGCGGAGGAGCTTTCTTT
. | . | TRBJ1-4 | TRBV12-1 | CAGTGTGDEKLFF | TGTGCCGGAACCGGGACAGGGGATGAAAAACTGTTTTTT
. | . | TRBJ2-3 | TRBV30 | CAWNIQGTDTQYF | TGTGCCTGGAACATCCAAGGCACAGATACGCAGTATTTT
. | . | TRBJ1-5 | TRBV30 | CAWSVTGSDQPQHF | TGTGCCTGGAGTGTAACAGGGAGTGACCAGCCCCAGCATTTT
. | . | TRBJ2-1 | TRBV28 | CASTKPGLRMSEQFF | TGTGCCAGTACAAAGCCGGGACTTAGAATGAGTGAGCAGTTCTTC
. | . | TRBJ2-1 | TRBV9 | CASSVVPGTYNEQFF | TGTGCCAGCAGCGTAGTACCAGGGACCTACAATGAGCAGTTCTTC
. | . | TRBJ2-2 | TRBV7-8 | CASRPQRQGGPRDTGELFF | TGTGCCAGCAGACCACAAAGGCAGGGGGGACCACGGGACACCGGGGAGCTGTTTTTT
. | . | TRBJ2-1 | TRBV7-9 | CASSPSSSYNEQFF | TGTGCCAGCAGTCCCAGTAGCTCCTACAATGAGCAGTTCTTC
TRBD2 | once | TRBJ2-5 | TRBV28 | CASTPGGTQETQYF | TGTGCCAGCACCCCGGGAGGAACCCAAGAGACCCAGTACTTC
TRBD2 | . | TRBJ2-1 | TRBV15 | CATSRGGRSYNEQFF | TGTGCCACCAGCAGAGGCGGGAGGAGTTACAATGAGCAGTTCTTC
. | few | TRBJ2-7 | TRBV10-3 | CAISESASLYEQYF | TGTGCCATCAGTGAGTCGGCCAGCCTCTACGAGCAGTACTTC
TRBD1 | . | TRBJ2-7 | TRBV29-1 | CSSSGTGREQYF | TGCAGCTCGTCCGGGACAGGGCGCGAGCAGTACTTC
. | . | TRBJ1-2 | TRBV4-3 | CASSHRDIRRNGYTF | TGCGCCAGCAGTCACCGGGACATCAGGAGGAATGGCTACACCTTC
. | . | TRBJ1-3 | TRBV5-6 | CASSLGTPRDTIYF | TGTGCCAGCAGCTTGGGCACTCCCCGGGACACCATATATTTT
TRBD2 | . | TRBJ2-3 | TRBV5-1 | CASSSEYFSGDLLAGSTDTQYF | TGCGCCAGCAGCTCCGAATACTTTTCGGGGGACCTACTAGCGGGAAGTACAGATACGCAGTATTTT
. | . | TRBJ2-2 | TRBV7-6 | CASSYRQGLNTGELFF | TGTGCCAGCAGCTACAGACAGGGACTGAACACCGGGGAGCTGTTTTTT
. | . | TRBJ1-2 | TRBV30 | CAWSEGDGYGYTF | TGTGCCTGGAGTGAAGGGGATGGGTATGGCTACACCTTC
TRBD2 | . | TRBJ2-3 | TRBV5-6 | CASSLGTGGTDTQYF | TGTGCCAGCAGCTTAGGAACGGGAGGGACAGATACGCAGTATTTT
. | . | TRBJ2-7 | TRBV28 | CASKSGPRIHEQYF | TGTGCCAGCAAATCCGGGCCGAGAATTCACGAGCAGTACTTC
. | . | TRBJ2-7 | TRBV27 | CASRTNFGSSYEQYF | TGTGCCAGCAGAACAAATTTTGGGAGCTCCTACGAGCAGTACTTC